Ten or more counts support the clone carrying this TCR beta chain. This CDR3 has 12 amino acids. Germline loops: CDR1 DFQATT, CDR2 SNEGSKA (reference sequence). V lost 5 bases and J 5 bases, leaving 12 bases between the germline ends. The data stem from a study of quantifying T cell responses using KT2 cells. For the study at large: cDNA was made from DNase-treated RNA using alpha and beta constant primers.

The cDNA 3' end received a ligated oligonucleotide with a UMI. The first PCR ran 3 to 5 cycles with an equimolar RC1.1 and RC1.2 beta primer mix. TCRdb reprocessed the UMI-ligation and nested PCR reads via MiXCR and lists one record per CDR3 protein. The sample holds over 40,000 distinct CDR3 sequences, 11% seen once. Material for sequencing was PBMCs spiked with cells of the T cell clone KT2. This receptor was obtained from a human donor. The rearrangement joins TRBV20-1 to TRBJ2-5; D gene ambiguous. The CDR3 is CSAPSLGETQYF. The CDR3 DNA sequence: TGCAGTGCTCCGAGCTTGGGCGAGACCCAGTACTTC.